The rows below give T cell receptor beta chains drawn from one sample of a study of shared clonotypes between healthy human individuals. Method: immunoSEQ multiplex PCR; TCRdb's copy keeps in-frame clones and lacks some. The sample gives 1.5 million to 2.5 million clones, roughly 95% of which show up once; 0.9% to 1.5% is in the top ten. The sample was naive CD8+ T cells sorted from blood. Receptors were obtained from a man between 18 and 35 years old in good health. Each CDR3 is given with its conserved first and last residue. A D gene is named only where the DNA matches it firmly. Size is stated for part of the rows, as once, few or many counts, or as a class when the clone is expanded.

abundance | j_gene | v_gene | d_gene | CDR3aa | CDR3nt
NA | TRBJ1-2 | TRBV15 | TRBD1 | CATSRDLATGGWYGYTF | TGTGCCACCAGCAGAGATCTGGCAACAGGGGGCTGGTATGGCTACACCTTC
few | TRBJ2-7 | TRBV4-3 | NA | CASSQDITYEQYF | TGCGCCAGCAGCCAAGACATTACCTACGAGCAGTACTTC
NA | TRBJ2-2 | TRBV15 | NA | CATSSLRENTGELFF | TGTGCCACCAGCAGCCTCAGGGAGAACACCGGGGAGCTGTTTTTT
NA | TRBJ2-1 | TRBV5-1 | TRBD2 | CASSGGLAGVSGNEQFF | TGCGCCAGCAGCGGAGGACTAGCGGGGGTTTCAGGCAATGAGCAGTTCTTC
NA | TRBJ2-2 | TRBV4-3 | TRBD2 | CASSQRLAEGVNTGELFF | TGCGCCAGCAGCCAACGACTAGCGGAGGGGGTAAACACCGGGGAGCTGTTTTTT
NA | TRBJ2-2 | TRBV27 | NA | CASSFKNTGELFF | TGTGCCAGCAGTTTCAAGAACACCGGGGAGCTGTTTTTT
NA | TRBJ2-7 | TRBV28 | NA | CASSQTISGHDEQYF | TGTGCCAGCAGCCAAACTATTTCGGGACACGACGAGCAGTACTTC
NA | TRBJ2-1 | TRBV7-9 | NA | CASSLVVLEGDYNEQFF | TGTGCCAGCAGCTTAGTGGTGTTGGAAGGGGACTACAATGAGCAGTTCTTC
NA | TRBJ2-1 | TRBV6-1 | NA | CASSEGGYNEQFF | TGTGCCAGCAGTGAAGGGGGGTACAATGAGCAGTTCTTC
NA | TRBJ2-5 | TRBV9 | NA | CASSVEGDDQETQYF | TGTGCCAGCAGCGTAGAAGGCGACGACCAAGAGACCCAGTACTTC
NA | TRBJ1-5 | TRBV12-5 | NA | CASGLDMTDLFLSNQPQHF | TGTGCTAGTGGTTTGGACATGACAGATTTGTTTTTGAGCAATCAGCCCCAGCATTTT
NA | TRBJ2-6 | TRBV12-5 | NA | CASGPGANVLTF | TGTGCTAGTGGTCCCGGGGCCAACGTCCTGACTTTC
NA | TRBJ2-3 | TRBV6-5 | NA | CASSPSGASTDTQYF | TGTGCCAGCAGCCCATCAGGCGCTAGCACAGATACGCAGTATTTT
NA | TRBJ2-7 | TRBV5-4 | NA | CASSLDRESEQYF | TGTGCCAGCAGCTTGGACAGGGAGAGCGAGCAGTACTTC
NA | TRBJ2-2 | TRBV13 | TRBD2 | CASSLESGSTGELFF | TGTGCCAGCAGCTTAGAAAGCGGGAGTACCGGGGAGCTGTTTTTT
once | TRBJ2-3 | TRBV13 | NA | CASSPRQADTQYF | TGTGCCAGCAGCCCACGTCAGGCAGATACGCAGTATTTT
once | TRBJ2-3 | TRBV6-1 | NA | CASSEGGFLTDTQYF | TGTGCCAGCAGTGAAGGGGGCTTTCTCACAGATACGCAGTATTTT
NA | TRBJ2-1 | TRBV10-2 | NA | CASSERNSIEQFF | TGCGCCAGCAGTGAGAGGAATAGTATTGAGCAGTTCTTC
NA | TRBJ2-1 | TRBV5-1 | NA | CASSLAQGSRNEQFF | TGCGCCAGCAGCTTGGCGCAGGGGAGTAGGAATGAGCAGTTCTTC
NA | TRBJ2-7 | TRBV4-1 | TRBD1 | CASSHRDSTYEQYF | TGCGCCAGCAGCCATCGGGACAGTACCTACGAGCAGTACTTC
NA | TRBJ2-7 | TRBV13 | NA | CASSKVGDKEYEQYF | TGTGCCAGCAGTAAAGTAGGGGATAAGGAATACGAGCAGTACTTC
few | TRBJ1-2 | TRBV29-1 | NA | CSAHHTDYGYTF | TGCAGCGCCCATCACACAGATTATGGCTACACCTTC
NA | TRBJ1-5 | TRBV2 | NA | CASSVTVLTRNQPQHF | TGTGCCAGCAGTGTTACGGTCCTAACCCGTAATCAGCCCCAGCATTTT
NA | TRBJ1-2 | TRBV27 | TRBD1 | CASSSPSTGTWGYTF | TGTGCCAGCAGTTCCCCTTCGACAGGGACGTGGGGCTACACCTTC
NA | TRBJ2-7 | TRBV30 | NA | CAWSVSGRYEQYF | TGTGCCTGGAGCGTAAGCGGCCGCTACGAGCAGTACTTC
NA | TRBJ1-5 | TRBV27 | TRBD1 | CASSLRQGNQPQHF | TGTGCCAGCAGTCTCCGACAGGGGAATCAGCCCCAGCATTTT
NA | TRBJ2-5 | TRBV15 | NA | CATSRGQVGRETQYF | TGTGCCACCAGCAGAGGACAGGTGGGGCGAGAGACCCAGTACTTC
NA | TRBJ2-7 | TRBV4-1 | NA | CASSQGRLDEQYF | TGCGCCAGCAGCCAAGGGCGCCTGGACGAGCAGTACTTC
NA | TRBJ2-7 | TRBV6-6 | NA | CASSLFRGPYEQYF | TGTGCCAGCAGCCTGTTTAGGGGACCCTACGAGCAGTACTTC
NA | TRBJ1-2 | TRBV13 | TRBD1 | CASSYDREVGYTF | TGTGCCAGCAGCTACGACAGGGAAGTTGGCTACACCTTC
NA | TRBJ2-5 | TRBV6-1 | NA | CASSPLQGPLGTQYF | TGTGCCAGCAGCCCTCTCCAGGGGCCCCTAGGGACCCAGTACTTC
NA | TRBJ2-7 | TRBV27 | NA | CASSPTVVAVLYEQYF | TGTGCCAGCAGTCCGACAGTAGTAGCGGTACTCTACGAGCAGTACTTC
NA | TRBJ2-2 | TRBV10-2 | NA | CASSDPNTGELFF | TGCGCCAGCAGTGACCCGAACACCGGGGAGCTGTTTTTT
NA | TRBJ1-5 | TRBV4-3 | NA | CASSQGLGGLSNQPQHF | TGCGCCAGCAGCCAAGGACTGGGAGGATTGAGCAATCAGCCCCAGCATTTT
NA | TRBJ2-3 | TRBV6-5 | TRBD2 | CASSYSGGRASDTQYF | TGTGCCAGCAGTTACTCAGGCGGGAGGGCTTCAGATACGCAGTATTTT
NA | TRBJ2-1 | TRBV4-3 | NA | CASSQEQRGINEQFF | TGCGCCAGCAGCCAAGAACAGAGGGGGATCAATGAGCAGTTCTTC
NA | TRBJ2-1 | TRBV19 | NA | CASSIRLYNEQFF | TGTGCCAGTAGTATCAGGTTATACAATGAGCAGTTCTTC
NA | TRBJ2-7 | TRBV27 | TRBD1 | CASSTAGTGDREQYF | TGTGCCAGCAGCACCGCCGGGACAGGGGACCGCGAGCAGTACTTC
NA | TRBJ1-2 | TRBV4-1 | NA | CASSPLDLGGYTF | TGCGCCAGCAGCCCTTTGGACTTGGGCGGCTACACCTTC
NA | TRBJ1-4 | TRBV15 | NA | CATSTVNEKLFF | TGTGCCACCAGCACGGTGAATGAAAAACTGTTTTTT
once | TRBJ2-2 | TRBV2 | NA | CASQIEPPGQGIGELFF | TGTGCCAGTCAGATTGAACCTCCCGGCCAGGGAATCGGGGAGCTGTTTTTT
NA | TRBJ1-6 | TRBV10-2 | NA | CASSDRESNSPLHF | TGCGCCAGCAGTGACAGGGAATCTAATTCACCCCTCCACTTT
NA | TRBJ2-7 | TRBV7-2 | TRBD1 | CASSLGPRGHAHEQYF | TGTGCCAGCAGCTTAGGTCCCAGGGGGCACGCCCACGAGCAGTACTTC
NA | TRBJ1-2 | TRBV4-3 | NA | CASSQDPTDIYGYTF | TGCGCCAGCAGCCAAGATCCAACAGATATCTATGGCTACACCTTC